A single sample gave rise to the 4 T cell receptor beta chains below, sequenced in a study of T-cell reconstitution after alpha-beta-depleted transplantation in children. Unique molecular identifiers were incorporated during preparation of the TCRbeta library. TCRdb re-analysed the PCR reads in MiXCR, keeping a single row per CDR3 protein. This table has 250,000 or so distinct CDR3 sequences, more than 20% appearing once. The material was PBMCs, mostly from graft donor cells, obtained 360 days after TCRalphabeta/CD19-depleted stem cell transplant. All receptors derive from a female patient aged 2-10 years who had a stem cell transplant for congenital amegakaryocytic thrombocytopenia, so the T cells may come from the graft donor.

The chain combines TRBV28 with TRBJ2-7, with a tentative D call TRBD1 (5 bases). Germline-derived CDR1 and CDR2 are MDHEN and SYDVKM. This CDR3 region has 16 residues. V was clipped by 4 bases and J by 2 bases, with 18 bases between them. Here the CDR3 DNA reads TGTGCCAGCAGTTATCAAGGGGCCAACCTGCCCTACGAGCAGTACTTC. This codes for CASSYQGANLPYEQYF. Full variable domain (remainder filled in from reference TRBV28 and TRBJ2-7): DVKVTQSSRYLVKRTGEKVFLECVQDMDHENMFWYRQDPGLGLRLIYFSYDVKMKEKGDIPEGYSVSREKKERFSLILESASTNQTSMYLCASSYQGANLPYEQYFGPGTRLTVT.

At least ten counts were recorded for this clonotype. The V call is TRBV4-1, the J call TRBJ2-7; possibly TRBD2 for D (6 bases). The CDR3 has 15 residues. Between the trimmed V and J ends, which lost 1 base and 0 bases, there was a span of 10 bases. Germline CDR1 is MGHRA and CDR2 is YSYEKL. The CDR3 nucleotides are TGCGCCAGCAGCCAAGTGTTGGGGGGCTCCTACGAGCAGTACTTC. It codes for CASSQVLGGSYEQYF.

This sequence joins TRBV3-1 and TRBJ2-1; possible D gene TRBD2, 6 bases. CDR3 length equals 18 residues. The V gene lost 1 base and the J gene lost 0 bases, with 16 bases spanning the gap. The germline CDR1 and CDR2 sequences are LGHDT and YNNKEL (reference sequence). CDR3 amino acids: CASSQVKGSGSSYNEQFF. CDR3 DNA sequence: TGTGCCAGCAGCCAAGTGAAAGGTAGCGGAAGCTCCTACAATGAGCAGTTCTTC.

The rearrangement links TRBV2 to TRBJ2-3, with 8 bases aligning to TRBD2. J gave up 0 bases and V 8 bases, and 19 bases lay outside the gene matches. Germline loops: CDR1 SNHLY, CDR2 FYNNEI. This CDR3 is 19 amino acids long. CDR3 sequence reads: CASRIVAGGMNPSTDTQYF. DNA for the CDR3: TGTGCCAGCCGAATAGTGGCGGGGGGCATGAACCCTAGCACAGATACGCAGTATTTT.